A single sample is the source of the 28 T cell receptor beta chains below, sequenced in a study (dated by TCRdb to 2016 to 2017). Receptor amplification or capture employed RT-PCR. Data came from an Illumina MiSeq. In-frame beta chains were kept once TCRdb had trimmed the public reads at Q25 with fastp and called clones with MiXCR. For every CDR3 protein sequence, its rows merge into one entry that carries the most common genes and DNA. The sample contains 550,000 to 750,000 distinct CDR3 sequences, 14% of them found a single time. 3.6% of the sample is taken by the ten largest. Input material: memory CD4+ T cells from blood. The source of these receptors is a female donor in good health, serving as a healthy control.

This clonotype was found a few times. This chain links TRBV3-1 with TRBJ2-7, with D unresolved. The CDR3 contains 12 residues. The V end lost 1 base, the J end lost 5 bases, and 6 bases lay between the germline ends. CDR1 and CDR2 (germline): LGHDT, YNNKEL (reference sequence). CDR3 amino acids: CASSQVVHEQYF. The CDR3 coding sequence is TGTGCCAGCAGCCAAGTCGTACACGAGCAGTACTTC.

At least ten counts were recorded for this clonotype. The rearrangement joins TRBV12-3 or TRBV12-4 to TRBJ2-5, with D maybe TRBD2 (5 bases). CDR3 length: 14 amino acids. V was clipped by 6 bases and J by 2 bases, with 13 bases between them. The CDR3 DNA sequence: TGTGCCAGCAGCCCCGAGGGTGGTCAAGAGACCCAGTACTTC. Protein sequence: CASSPEGGQETQYF.

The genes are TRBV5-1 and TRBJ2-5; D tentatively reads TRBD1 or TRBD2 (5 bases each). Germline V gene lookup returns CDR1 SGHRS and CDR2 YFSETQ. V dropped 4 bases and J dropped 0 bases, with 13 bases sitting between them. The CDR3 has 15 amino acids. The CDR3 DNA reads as TGCGCCAGCAGCCGTCCAGGGACCCACCAAGAGACCCAGTACTTC. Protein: CASSRPGTHQETQYF.

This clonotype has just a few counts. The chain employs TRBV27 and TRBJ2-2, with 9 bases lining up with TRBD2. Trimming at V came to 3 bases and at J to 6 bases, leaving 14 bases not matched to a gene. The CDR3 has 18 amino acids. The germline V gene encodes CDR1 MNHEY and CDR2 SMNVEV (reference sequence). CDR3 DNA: TGTGCCAGCAGTTTTCTTTCGGCTAGCGGGGCGGGGGCCGGGGAGCTGTTTTTT. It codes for CASSFLSASGAGAGELFF.

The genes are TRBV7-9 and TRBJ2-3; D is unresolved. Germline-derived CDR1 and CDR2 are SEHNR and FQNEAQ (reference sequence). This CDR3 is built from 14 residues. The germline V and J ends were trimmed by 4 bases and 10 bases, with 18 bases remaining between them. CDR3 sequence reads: CASSSTDGPSPQYF. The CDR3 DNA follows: TGTGCCAGCAGCTCCACCGACGGCCCTTCGCCGCAGTATTTT.

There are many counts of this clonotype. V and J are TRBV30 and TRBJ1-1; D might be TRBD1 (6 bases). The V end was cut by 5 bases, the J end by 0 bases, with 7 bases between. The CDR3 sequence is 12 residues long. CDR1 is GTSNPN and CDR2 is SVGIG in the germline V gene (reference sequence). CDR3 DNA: TGTGCCTGGCAGGGGCTGAACACTGAAGCTTTCTTT. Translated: CAWQGLNTEAFF. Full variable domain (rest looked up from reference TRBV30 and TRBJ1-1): SQTIHQWPATLVQPVGSPLSLECTVEGTSNPNLYWYRQAAGRGLQLLFYSVGIGQISSEVPQNLSASRPQDRQFILSSKKLLLSDSGFYLCAWQGLNTEAFFGQGTRLTVV.

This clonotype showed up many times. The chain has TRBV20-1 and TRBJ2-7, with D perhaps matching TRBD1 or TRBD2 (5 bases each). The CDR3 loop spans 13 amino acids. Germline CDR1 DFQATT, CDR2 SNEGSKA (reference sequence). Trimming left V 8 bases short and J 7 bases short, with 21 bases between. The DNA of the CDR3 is TGCAGTCTGGTACTTGGTGTGGGGACGGAGCAGTACTTC. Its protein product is CSLVLGVGTEQYF.

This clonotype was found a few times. As DNA, the CDR3 is TGCGCCAGCAGCCCCACCCCAGGGGGTGACACTGAAGCTTTCTTT. Translation: CASSPTPGGDTEAFF. The chain uses TRBV5-1 and TRBJ1-1; TRBD1 agrees at 7 bases. Germline CDR1 and CDR2: SGHRS and YFSETQ. J was trimmed by 3 bases and V by 4 bases; bases with no gene match: 9. The CDR3 contains 15 residues.

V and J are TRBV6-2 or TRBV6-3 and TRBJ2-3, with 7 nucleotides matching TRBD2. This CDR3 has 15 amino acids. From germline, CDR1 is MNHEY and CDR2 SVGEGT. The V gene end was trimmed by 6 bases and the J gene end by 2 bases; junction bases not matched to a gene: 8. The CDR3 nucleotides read TGTGCCAGCAGCCGTGGAGGGAGGGACACAGATACGCAGTATTTT. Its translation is CASSRGGRDTDTQYF.

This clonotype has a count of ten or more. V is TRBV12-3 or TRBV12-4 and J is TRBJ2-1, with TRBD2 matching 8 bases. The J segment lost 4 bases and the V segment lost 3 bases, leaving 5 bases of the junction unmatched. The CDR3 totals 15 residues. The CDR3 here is CASSFEAGGYNEQFF. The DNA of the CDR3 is TGTGCCAGCAGTTTTGAGGCGGGAGGATACAATGAGCAGTTCTTC.

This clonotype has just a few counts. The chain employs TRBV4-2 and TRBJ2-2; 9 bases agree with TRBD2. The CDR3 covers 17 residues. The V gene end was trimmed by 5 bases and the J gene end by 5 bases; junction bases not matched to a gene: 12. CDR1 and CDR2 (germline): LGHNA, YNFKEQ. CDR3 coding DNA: TGTGCCAGCAGCTACTCTAGCGGGGCCTTGGGGACCGGGGAGCTGTTTTTT. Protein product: CASSYSSGALGTGELFF.

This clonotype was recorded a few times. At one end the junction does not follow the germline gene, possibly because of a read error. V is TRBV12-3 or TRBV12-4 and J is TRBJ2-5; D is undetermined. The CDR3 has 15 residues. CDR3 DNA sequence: TGTGCCAGCAGTTTCTCCCTGCCAGGTCAAGACACCCAGTACTTC. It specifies CASSFSLPGQDTQYF.

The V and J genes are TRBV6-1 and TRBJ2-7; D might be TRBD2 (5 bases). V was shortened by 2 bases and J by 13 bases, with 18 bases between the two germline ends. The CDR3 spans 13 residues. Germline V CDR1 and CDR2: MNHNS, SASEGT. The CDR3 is CASSELVSGRGYF. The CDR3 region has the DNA TGTGCCAGCAGTGAACTAGTGAGCGGCCGAGGATACTTC.

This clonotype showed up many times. CDR3 nucleotides: TGCAGTGCTATTGGACTAGCGGGAGATTATACGCAGTATTTT. Amino acids: CSAIGLAGDYTQYF. This sequence joins TRBV20-1 and TRBJ2-3; 13 bases fit TRBD2. The germline gives CDR1 DFQATT, CDR2 SNEGSKA (reference sequence). The CDR3 totals 14 residues. The trim removed 4 bases at V and 7 bases at J, leaving 5 bases unmatched.

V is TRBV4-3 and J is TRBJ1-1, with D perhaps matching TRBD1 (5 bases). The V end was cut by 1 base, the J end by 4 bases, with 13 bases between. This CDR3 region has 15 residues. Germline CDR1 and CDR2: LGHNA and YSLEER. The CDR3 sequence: CASSQAQGIGTEAFF. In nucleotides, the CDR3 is TGCGCCAGCAGCCAAGCCCAGGGAATCGGCACTGAAGCTTTCTTT.

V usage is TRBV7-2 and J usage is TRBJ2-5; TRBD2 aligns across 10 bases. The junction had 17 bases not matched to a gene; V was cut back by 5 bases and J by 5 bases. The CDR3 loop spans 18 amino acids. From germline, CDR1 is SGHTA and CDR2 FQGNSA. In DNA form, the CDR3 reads TGTGCCAGCAGCCCTACTTCTAGGCAAGCGGGAGGGCCGGAGACCCAGTACTTC. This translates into CASSPTSRQAGGPETQYF.

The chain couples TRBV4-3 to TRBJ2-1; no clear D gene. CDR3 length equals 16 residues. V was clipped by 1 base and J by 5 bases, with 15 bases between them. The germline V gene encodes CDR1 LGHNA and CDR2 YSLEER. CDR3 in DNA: TGCGCCAGCAGCCAAGCACCCAGACCAACCCACAATGAGCAGTTCTTC. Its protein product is CASSQAPRPTHNEQFF.

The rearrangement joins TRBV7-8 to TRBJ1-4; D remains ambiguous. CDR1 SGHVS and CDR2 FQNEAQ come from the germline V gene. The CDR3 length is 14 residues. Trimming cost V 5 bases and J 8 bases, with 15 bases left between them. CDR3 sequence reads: CASSLGLRREKLFF. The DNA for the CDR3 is TGTGCCAGCAGCCTCGGCCTACGACGAGAAAAACTGTTTTTT.

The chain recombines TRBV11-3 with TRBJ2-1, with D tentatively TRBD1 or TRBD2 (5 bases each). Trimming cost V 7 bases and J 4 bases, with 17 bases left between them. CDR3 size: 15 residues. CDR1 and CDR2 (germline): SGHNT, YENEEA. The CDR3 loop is CASIPRDGIYNEQFF. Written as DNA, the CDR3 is TGTGCCAGCATACCTAGGGACGGAATATACAATGAGCAGTTCTTC.

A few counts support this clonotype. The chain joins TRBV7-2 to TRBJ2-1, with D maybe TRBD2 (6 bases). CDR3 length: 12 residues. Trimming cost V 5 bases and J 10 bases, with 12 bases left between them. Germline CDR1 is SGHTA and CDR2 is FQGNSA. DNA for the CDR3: TGTGCCAGCAGCCACGCGGGGCGGGAGCAGTTCTTC. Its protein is CASSHAGREQFF.

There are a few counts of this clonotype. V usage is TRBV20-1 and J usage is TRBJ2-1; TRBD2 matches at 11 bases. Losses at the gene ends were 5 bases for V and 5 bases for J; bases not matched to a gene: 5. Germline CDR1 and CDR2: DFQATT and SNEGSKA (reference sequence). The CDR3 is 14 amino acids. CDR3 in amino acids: CSAPTSGSHNEQFF. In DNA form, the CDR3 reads TGCAGTGCTCCCACTAGCGGGAGTCACAATGAGCAGTTCTTC.

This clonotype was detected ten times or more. Written as DNA, the CDR3 is TGCAGTGCTCGCCTGACGACTAGCGGGGAGGTCATCTCCTCCTACAATGAGCAGTTCTTC. This sequence encodes CSARLTTSGEVISSYNEQFF. This sequence joins TRBV20-1 and TRBJ2-1; TRBD2 aligns across 11 bases. Germline lookup yields CDR1 DFQATT and CDR2 SNEGSKA (reference sequence). The trim removed 5 bases at V and 0 bases at J, leaving 18 bases unmatched. CDR3 length: 20 residues.

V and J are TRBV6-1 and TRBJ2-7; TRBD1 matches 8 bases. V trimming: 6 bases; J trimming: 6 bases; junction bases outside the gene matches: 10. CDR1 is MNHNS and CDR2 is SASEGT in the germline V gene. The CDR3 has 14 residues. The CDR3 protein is CASSRGVDRVEQYF. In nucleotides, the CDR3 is TGTGCCAGCAGCAGGGGGGTGGACAGGGTCGAGCAGTACTTC.

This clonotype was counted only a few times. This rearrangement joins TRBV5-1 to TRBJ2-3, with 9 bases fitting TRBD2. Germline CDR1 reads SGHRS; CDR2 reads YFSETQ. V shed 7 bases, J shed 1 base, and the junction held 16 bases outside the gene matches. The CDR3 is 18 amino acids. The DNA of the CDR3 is TGCGCCAGCGTCTTGGCAGGTCTAGCGGGAAGACGCACAGATACGCAGTATTTT. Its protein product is CASVLAGLAGRRTDTQYF.

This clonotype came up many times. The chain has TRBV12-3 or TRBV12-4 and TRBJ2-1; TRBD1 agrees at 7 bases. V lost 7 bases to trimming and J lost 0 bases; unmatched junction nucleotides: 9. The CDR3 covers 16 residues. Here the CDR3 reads CASNGATGLSYNEQFF. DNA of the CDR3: TGTGCCAGCAACGGGGCGACAGGGCTCTCCTACAATGAGCAGTTCTTC.

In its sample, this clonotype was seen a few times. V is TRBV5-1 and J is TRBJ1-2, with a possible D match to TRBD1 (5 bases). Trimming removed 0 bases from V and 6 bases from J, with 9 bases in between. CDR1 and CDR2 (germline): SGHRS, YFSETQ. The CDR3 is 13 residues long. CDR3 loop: CASSLAGSDGYTF. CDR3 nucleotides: TGCGCCAGCAGCTTGGCAGGGTCGGATGGCTACACCTTC.

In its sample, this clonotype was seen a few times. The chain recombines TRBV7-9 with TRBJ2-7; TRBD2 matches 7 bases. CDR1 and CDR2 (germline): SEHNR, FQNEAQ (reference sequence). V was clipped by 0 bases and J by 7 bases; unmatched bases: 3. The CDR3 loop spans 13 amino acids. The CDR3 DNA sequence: TGTGCCAGCAGCTTAGCGGGAGGGGTGGAGCAGTACTTC. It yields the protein CASSLAGGVEQYF.

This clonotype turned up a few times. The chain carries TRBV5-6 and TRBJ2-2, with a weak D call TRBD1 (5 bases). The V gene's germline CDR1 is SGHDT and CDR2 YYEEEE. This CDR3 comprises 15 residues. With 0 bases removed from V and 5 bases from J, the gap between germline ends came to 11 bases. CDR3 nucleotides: TGTGCCAGCAGCTTGGAACAGGTCCGGACCGGGGAGCTGTTTTTT. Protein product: CASSLEQVRTGELFF.